The source of this T cell receptor beta chain is a study of blood T cell repertoires in COVID-19. Study summary: Both acute and convalescent COVID-19 samples were obtained from the United States, Italy and Spain. Sample material is recorded as cDNA or gDNA derived from T cells, B-cell-depleted T cells, or PBMCs.

The data were produced by immunoSEQ multiplex PCR, yet TCRdb's version contains in-frame clones alone and is incomplete. The table lists around 300,000 clones, around 88% of them singletons. Seattle patient enrollment occurred during active infection, with longitudinal follow-up thereafter. Trimming pared 5 bases from V and 9 bases from J, leaving 14 bases between. Looked up from germline, CDR1 is LNHDA and CDR2 is SQIVND (reference sequence). The CDR3 sequence is 13 residues long. The chain carries TRBV19 and TRBJ1-3; D not resolved. What was sequenced was peripheral blood. The sequence derives from a woman aged 25 to 45 with COVID-19, enrolled during active disease. CDR3 nucleotide sequence: TGTGCCAGTAGTTTACGCGATTCGGGCACCATATATTTT. Translating gives CASSLRDSGTIYF.